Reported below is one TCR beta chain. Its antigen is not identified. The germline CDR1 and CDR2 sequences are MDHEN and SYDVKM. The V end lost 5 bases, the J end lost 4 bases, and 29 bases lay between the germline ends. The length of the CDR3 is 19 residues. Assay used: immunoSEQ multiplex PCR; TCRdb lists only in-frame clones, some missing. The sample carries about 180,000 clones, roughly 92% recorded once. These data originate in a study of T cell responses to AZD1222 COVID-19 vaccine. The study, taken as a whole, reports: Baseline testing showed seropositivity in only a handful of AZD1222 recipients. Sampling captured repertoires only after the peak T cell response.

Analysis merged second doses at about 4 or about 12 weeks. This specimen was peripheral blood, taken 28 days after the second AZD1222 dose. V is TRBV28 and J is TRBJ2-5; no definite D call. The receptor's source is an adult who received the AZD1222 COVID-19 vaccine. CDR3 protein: CASSPIVESALALGETQYF. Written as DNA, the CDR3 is TGTGCCAGCAGTCCTATAGTAGAATCGGCCCTGGCCCTGGGAGAGACCCAGTACTTC.